Presented here are 7 T cell receptor beta chains from one specimen sequenced in a study of OX40 agonist ivuxolimab in advanced cancers. Assay: immunoSEQ multiplex PCR; the TCRdb copy retains only in-frame clones and omits some. The sample lists 90,000 to 100,000 clones, about 85% occurring once. The sequencing here drew on CD4+ or CD8+ T cells sorted from blood, taken in a trial of the OX40 agonist ivuxolimab. These TCRs come from an adult with an advanced solid tumor such as melanoma, head and neck, liver or kidney cancer.

This sequence joins TRBV9 and TRBJ2-7; 8 bases map to TRBD1. Trimming took 2 bases from V and 3 from J; bases not matched to a gene: 7. The germline CDR1 and CDR2 sequences are SGDLS and YYNGEE. This CDR3 has 15 amino acids. CDR3 sequence reads: CASSVIQGAFYEQYF. Here the CDR3 DNA reads TGTGCCAGCAGCGTCATCCAGGGGGCTTTCTACGAGCAGTACTTC. The whole variable domain, remainder taken from reference TRBV9 and TRBJ2-7, is DSGVTQTPKHLITATGQRVTLRCSPRSGDLSVYWYQQSLDQGLQFLIQYYNGEERAKGNILERFSAQQFPDLHSELNLSSLELGDSALYFCASSVIQGAFYEQYFGPGTRLTVT.

The chain uses TRBV5-1 and TRBJ2-3; D may be TRBD2 (6 bases). The CDR3 loop spans 16 amino acids. Germline CDR1 reads SGHRS; CDR2 reads YFSETQ. Trimming cost V 2 bases and J 2 bases, with 15 bases left between them. Written as DNA, the CDR3 is TGCGCCAGCAGCTTCTTACCTCTAGCGACCACAGATACGCAGTATTTT. This codes for CASSFLPLATTDTQYF.

In this sample, this clone turned up once. This chain connects TRBV4-3 to TRBJ1-5; unclear D gene. V lost 0 bases to trimming and J lost 4 bases, with 4 bases between them. Germline loops: CDR1 LGHNA, CDR2 YSLEER. There are 13 residues in the CDR3. The CDR3 bases are TGCGCCAGCAGCCAAGATGCAAATCAGCCCCAGCATTTT. Its protein product is CASSQDANQPQHF.

The CDR3, as DNA: TGTGCCAGCAGCTTTGGGGGGATCGGCACAGATACGCAGTATTTT. Translated, it gives CASSFGGIGTDTQYF. The rearrangement joins TRBV7-3 to TRBJ2-3; D is possibly TRBD2 (6 bases). The germline V gene has CDR1 SGHTA and CDR2 FQGTGA. The CDR3 sequence is 15 residues long. Trimming removed 3 bases at V and 1 base at J, with 11 bases between.

This clone was picked up a small number of times. The V and J genes are TRBV7-8 and TRBJ2-7; D is uncertain. Germline V gives CDR1 SGHVS, CDR2 FQNEAQ. V shed 4 bases and J shed 2 bases, with 12 bases lying between them. The length of the CDR3 is 14 residues. The CDR3 nucleotides read TGTGCCAGCAGCTCCTGGAGCGAGGCCTACGAGCAGTACTTC. As protein: CASSSWSEAYEQYF.

This clone was detected only a few times. V gene TRBV19 combines with J gene TRBJ1-6; D call uncertain. V was shortened by 2 bases and J by 5 bases, with 7 bases between the two germline ends. Germline V gene data show CDR1 as LNHDA and CDR2 as SQIVND (reference sequence). The CDR3 spans 14 residues. Written as DNA, the CDR3 is TGTGCCAGTAGTATACAGGTGGATAATTCACCCCTCCACTTT. This encodes CASSIQVDNSPLHF.

The V and J genes are TRBV25-1 and TRBJ2-2, with 10 bases aligning to TRBD2. The V and J ends lost 6 bases and 4 bases, in that order; junction bases with no gene match: 2. CDR1 MGHDK and CDR2 SYGVNS come from the germline V gene. The CDR3 contains 14 residues. The CDR3 region has the DNA TGTGCCAGCAGCGGACTAGCGGCCACCGGGGAGCTGTTTTTT. Amino acids: CASSGLAATGELFF.